The T cell receptor beta chain under discussion was sequenced for a study of Ad26.COV2.S vaccination and SARS-CoV-2 variants. As to treatment: 19 received Ad26.COV2.S at low or high dose, single or two shots; about 5 received placebo; per-sample allocation not given. After the first vaccine or placebo injection, samples were drawn on day 63. Germline loops: CDR1 MNHNS, CDR2 SASEGT. This CDR3 spans 15 amino acids. With V trimmed by 1 base and J by 8 bases, 7 bases remained unmatched. Clones were sequenced by immunoSEQ multiplex PCR, and TCRdb holds only the in-frame ones, with some missing. In the table there are 500,000 or so clones, approximately 88% of which are singletons.

The TCR comes from a person aged 18-65 years who received the Ad26.COV2.S COVID-19 vaccine or a placebo. The sample here was peripheral blood, taken in a trial of Ad26.COV2.S vaccine versus placebo. The V call is TRBV6-1, the J call TRBJ1-2; 10 bases agree with TRBD1. The CDR3 sequence is CASSEGDRGRGGYTF. For the CDR3, the DNA is TGTGCCAGCAGTGAAGGGGACAGGGGAAGAGGAGGCTACACCTTC.